This paragraph reports one T cell receptor beta chain. Its cognate antigen is unknown. The CDR3 is made up of 14 amino acids. The germline V gene has CDR1 SEHNR and CDR2 FQNEAQ (reference sequence). V lost 2 bases and J 4 bases, leaving 8 bases between the germline ends. Sequencing targeted expressed TCRB transcripts, as all isolated RNA had been reverse transcribed. Assay: immunoSEQ multiplex PCR; the TCRdb copy retains only in-frame clones and omits some. Of 120,000 to 150,000 clones listed, around 13% are singletons. This record comes from a study of beta chain features in type 1 diabetes. Study-level background: Comparable age, gender and cell yields were observed in patients relative to healthy donors. Notes on the study in general: For patients, the naive, central memory and Treg TCRB repertoires appeared more alike than for healthy donors. There was a moderate but significant shortening of TCRB CDR3s in all four CD4+ subsets of Type 1 diabetes patients.

This clonotype was obtained from a man between 18 and 35 years old with type 1 diabetes. Sequences were obtained from central memory CD4+ T cells from blood. This sequence joins TRBV7-9 and TRBJ2-2, with D unclear. The CDR3 protein is CASSLFRSTGELFF. The CDR3 DNA follows: TGTGCCAGCAGCTTATTCAGGAGCACCGGGGAGCTGTTTTTT.